The next 30 T cell receptor beta chains were all read from a single sample in a study of blood T cell repertoires in COVID-19. Libraries were prepared by immunoSEQ multiplex PCR; TCRdb keeps only in-frame clonotypes and omits some of them. The table records 200,000 to 250,000 clones, around 84% of them present only once. Sequenced input: peripheral blood. The receptors derive from a man aged 45-65 years with active or convalescent COVID-19.

This chain joins TRBV28 and TRBJ2-7, with D perhaps matching TRBD1 (6 bases). Between the trimmed V and J ends, which lost 7 bases and 0 bases, there was a span of 16 bases. The CDR3 sequence is 15 residues long. CDR1 and CDR2 (germline): MDHEN, SYDVKM. The DNA of the CDR3 is TGTGCCAGCACCAACGGACAGTCAAGCTCCTACGAGCAGTACTTC. Its protein product is CASTNGQSSSYEQYF.

J is TRBJ1-3 and V is TRBV7-9; D gene unclear. Trimming shortened V by 7 bases and J by 2 bases, and 9 bases separated the two germline ends. The CDR3 contains 13 residues. Germline V gene data show CDR1 as SEHNR and CDR2 as FQNEAQ (reference sequence). Here the CDR3 DNA reads TGTGCCAGCATTCTTGAGACTGGAAACACCATATATTTT. Its translation is CASILETGNTIYF.

The chain has TRBV5-1 and TRBJ2-1; 8 positions match TRBD1. The CDR3 spans 15 residues. V lost 0 bases to trimming and J lost 6 bases; unmatched junction nucleotides: 5. Germline loops: CDR1 SGHRS, CDR2 YFSETQ. For the CDR3, the DNA is TGCGCCAGCAGCTTGGCGGGACAGGATTTCAATGAGCAGTTCTTC. This sequence encodes CASSLAGQDFNEQFF.

V is TRBV5-1 and J is TRBJ2-7, with 8 bases that match TRBD1. Losses at the gene ends were 5 bases for V and 2 bases for J; bases not matched to a gene: 6. The CDR3 runs 14 residues. Germline values: CDR1 SGHRS, CDR2 YFSETQ. CDR3 sequence (DNA): TGCGCCAGCAGGCCAGGACAGGGACCCTACGAGCAGTACTTC. Amino acids: CASRPGQGPYEQYF.

This clone was counted between two and nine times. The chain has TRBV5-6 and TRBJ2-7, with 8 bases aligning to TRBD1. Per the germline V gene, CDR1 is SGHDT and CDR2 is YYEEEE. J was trimmed by 6 bases and V by 4 bases; bases with no gene match: 6. There are 13 residues in the CDR3. The CDR3 sequence is CASSPDRGSEQYV. The DNA of the CDR3 is TGTGCCAGCAGCCCCGACAGGGGAAGCGAGCAGTACGTC.

V and J are TRBV7-9 and TRBJ2-1; D is uncertain. This CDR3 contains 17 residues. Trimming pared 5 bases from V and 5 bases from J, leaving 22 bases between. The germline gives CDR1 SEHNR, CDR2 FQNEAQ (reference sequence). The CDR3 loop is CASSDSSVRLTNNEQFF. In nucleotides, the CDR3 is TGTGCCAGCAGCGACTCCAGCGTTAGACTCACAAACAATGAGCAGTTCTTC.

This clone was counted only a few times. This chain uses TRBV7-5 with TRBJ1-1; the table names TRBD1, a call not compared with the DNA. TRBV7-5 is classified as a pseudogene. This CDR3 region has 12 residues. The CDR3: CVRSSTGTEAFF. CDR3 bases: TGTGTCAGAAGCTCCACAGGGACCGAAGCTTTCTTT.

CDR3 sequence: CASSSPWAGVQILTF. CDR3 sequence (DNA): TGTGCCAGCAGTTCCCCCTGGGCAGGGGTTCAGATCCTGACTTTC. This chain links TRBV6-5 with TRBJ2-6; weak D call: TRBD1 (6 bases). This CDR3 spans 15 amino acids. V dropped 4 bases and J dropped 14 bases, with 21 bases sitting between them. Germline V gene lookup returns CDR1 MNHEY and CDR2 SVGAGI.

The chain has TRBV28 and TRBJ1-2; tentative D call: TRBD1 (5 bases). The length of the CDR3 is 14 residues. The ends were cut back, 7 bases at V and 8 bases at J, with 20 bases in the middle. Germline CDR1 and CDR2: MDHEN and SYDVKM. The CDR3 loop is CASTQGAFLGGYTF. The CDR3 DNA reads TGTGCCAGCACCCAGGGTGCCTTTCTGGGCGGCTACACCTTC.

J is TRBJ1-6 and V is TRBV5-1, with 7 bases aligning to TRBD1. Trimming cost V 0 bases and J 9 bases; bases outside gene matches: 3. CDR3 length equals 14 residues. Germline V gene data show CDR1 as SGHRS and CDR2 as YFSETQ. This CDR3 reads CASSLANRGSPLHF. In nucleotides, the CDR3 is TGCGCCAGCAGCTTGGCGAACAGGGGTTCACCCCTCCACTTT.

The V and J genes are TRBV7-2 and TRBJ2-7; 9 nucleotides match TRBD2. The CDR3 length is 16 residues. After removal of 2 bases from V and 2 bases from J, the junction contained 7 bases not matched to a gene. Germline V gives CDR1 SGHTA, CDR2 FQGNSA. The CDR3: CASSLKPREGPYEQYF. The CDR3 DNA reads TGTGCCAGCAGCTTAAAGCCGCGGGAGGGACCCTACGAGCAGTACTTC. The full variable domain, in which reference TRBV7-2 and TRBJ2-7 provide the parts outside the CDR3, is GAGVSQSPSNKVTEKGKDVELRCDPISGHTALYWYRQSLGQGLEFLIYFQGNSAPDKSGLPSDRFSAERTGGSVSTLTIQRTQQEDSAVYLCASSLKPREGPYEQYFGPGTRLTVT.

This clone has only a few counts. The rearrangement links TRBV10-3 to TRBJ1-6; 12 positions agree with TRBD1. V shed 6 bases, J shed 10 bases, and the junction held 7 bases outside the gene matches. CDR3 length equals 15 residues. Germline V CDR1 and CDR2: ENHRY, SYGVKD. CDR3 sequence reads: CAIRPGTGGHSPLHF. The CDR3 DNA reads as TGTGCCATCAGGCCCGGGACAGGGGGCCACTCACCCCTCCACTTT.

This clone was found many times. The rearrangement links TRBV6-5 to TRBJ1-1; 11 positions match TRBD1. Trimming removed 5 bases from V and 2 bases from J; junction bases left unmatched: 4. The CDR3 length is 15 residues. The germline V gene encodes CDR1 MNHEY and CDR2 SVGAGI. CDR3 region: CASSTWTGGNTEAFF. CDR3 coding DNA: TGTGCCAGCAGTACCTGGACAGGGGGCAACACTGAAGCTTTCTTT.

This chain's CDR3 is CASSFAAGGTYEQYF. The CDR3 bases are TGTGCCAGCAGCTTTGCGGCGGGAGGGACCTACGAGCAGTACTTC. The chain couples TRBV11-3 to TRBJ2-7; 9 nucleotides match TRBD2. J gave up 2 bases and V 3 bases, and 5 bases lay outside the gene matches. The CDR3 has 15 residues. Germline CDR1 SGHNT, CDR2 YENEEA.

This clone was picked up a small number of times. J is TRBJ2-1 and V is TRBV3-1 (or the pseudogene TRBV3-2), with D possibly matching TRBD2 (6 bases). Germline assignment: CDR1 LGHDT and CDR2 YNNKEL (reference sequence). The CDR3 contains 14 residues. Trimming took off 1 base at V and 9 bases at J, with 13 bases between the two ends. The CDR3 loop is CASSQGGDGGEQFF. Written as DNA, the CDR3 is TGTGCCAGCAGCCAAGGCGGCGACGGGGGTGAGCAGTTCTTC.

This chain uses TRBV2 with TRBJ2-1; 8 bases align to TRBD2. CDR3 size: 12 residues. Trimming removed 11 bases from V and 7 bases from J; junction bases left unmatched: 7. Germline V gives CDR1 SNHLY, CDR2 FYNNEI. The CDR3 nucleotides read TGTGCCGGGCGGCGGGAGGTGAATGAGCAGTTCTTC. Its translation is CAGRREVNEQFF. Using reference TRBV2 and TRBJ2-1 for the parts outside the CDR3, the full variable domain is EPEVTQTPSHQVTQMGQEVILRCVPISNHLYFYWYRQILGQKVEFLVSFYNNEISEKSEIFDDQFSVERPDGSNFTLKIRSTKLEDSAMYFCAGRREVNEQFFGPGTRLTVL.

The chain recombines TRBV2 with TRBJ1-5, with a weak D call TRBD1 (6 bases). The CDR3 has 14 amino acids. Germline assignment: CDR1 SNHLY and CDR2 FYNNEI. V was trimmed by 9 bases and J by 6 bases, leaving 18 bases between them. CDR3 amino acids: CASTRGGLSQPQHF. The CDR3 nucleotides read TGTGCCAGTACTCGGGGGGGCTTAAGTCAGCCCCAGCATTTT.

The rearrangement links TRBV19 to TRBJ2-3, with TRBD2 matching 9 bases. Germline V gene lookup returns CDR1 LNHDA and CDR2 SQIVND (reference sequence). This CDR3 comprises 17 residues. V shed 6 bases, J shed 3 bases, and the junction held 13 bases outside the gene matches. CDR3 nucleotide sequence: TGTGCCAGTAGCTTACCCGGGACTAGCCTGAGGACAGATACGCAGTATTTT. Protein sequence: CASSLPGTSLRTDTQYF.

The chain links TRBV6-2 or TRBV6-3 to TRBJ2-3; 10 bases are shared with TRBD2. CDR1 and CDR2 from the germline V gene are MNHEY and SVGEGT. Trimming took 5 bases from V and 1 from J; bases not matched to a gene: 3. This CDR3 contains 15 residues. DNA for the CDR3: TGTGCCAGCAGTACTAGCGGGGTCCGCACAGATACGCAGTATTTT. This sequence encodes CASSTSGVRTDTQYF.

This clone appeared once. V is TRBV5-1 and J is TRBJ2-7, with TRBD2 matching over 12 bases. J was trimmed by 2 bases and V by 2 bases; bases with no gene match: 5. This CDR3 has 16 amino acids. The germline V gene has CDR1 SGHRS and CDR2 YFSETQ. CDR3 sequence: CASSFQTSGSPYEQYF. CDR3 nucleotides: TGCGCCAGCAGCTTTCAGACTAGCGGGAGCCCCTACGAGCAGTACTTC.

V usage is TRBV6-2 or TRBV6-3 and J usage is TRBJ2-1, with D possibly matching TRBD2 (5 bases). V lost 6 bases and J lost 7, with 13 bases in between. The germline V gene encodes CDR1 MNHEY and CDR2 SVGEGT. This CDR3 contains 13 residues. This CDR3 reads CASSPPWRNEQFF. CDR3 DNA: TGTGCCAGCAGCCCCCCTTGGAGGAATGAGCAGTTCTTC.

The chain combines TRBV1 with TRBJ2-3; the D call in the table, TRBD2, was not verified against the DNA. TRBV1 is reported as a pseudogene. The CDR3 covers 17 residues. The CDR3, as DNA: TGCACCAGCAGCCAAGATGGGGCTAGCGGGAGAACAGATACGCAGTATTTT. Translation: CTSSQDGASGRTDTQYF.

This clone came up a few times. This chain connects TRBV5-5 to TRBJ2-3, with 11 bases lining up with TRBD2. The germline gives CDR1 SGHKS, CDR2 YYEKEE (reference sequence). Trimming at V came to 0 bases and at J to 6 bases, leaving 6 bases not matched to a gene. The length of the CDR3 is 16 residues. The CDR3, as DNA: TGTGCCAGCAGCTTGGTCACTAGCGGGAGTCCTGATACGCAGTATTTT. It specifies CASSLVTSGSPDTQYF.

The rearrangement joins TRBV6-2 or TRBV6-3 to TRBJ1-2; the match to TRBD1 covers 11 bases. Germline V gene data show CDR1 as MNHEY and CDR2 as SVGEGT. Trimming took 2 bases from V and 2 from J; bases not matched to a gene: 10. The CDR3 consists of 18 residues. The chain's CDR3 is CASSYRWTGGILNYGYTF. The DNA for the CDR3 is TGTGCCAGCAGTTACCGGTGGACAGGGGGCATCCTCAACTATGGCTACACCTTC.

In its sample, this clone was seen once. The junction shows a germline mismatch at one end, possibly a read error. The J gene is TRBJ2-1, the V gene TRBV11-1; 7 nucleotides match TRBD2. The CDR3 consists of 13 residues. In germline, CDR1 is SGHAT, CDR2 FQDESV (reference sequence). CDR3 nucleotide sequence: TGTGCCAGCAGCCGCCGTAGGGCGGGAGAATTAGTCTTC. It translates to CASSRRRAGELVF.

This rearrangement joins TRBV4-3 to TRBJ2-1, with TRBD2 matching over 9 bases. With V trimmed by 3 bases and J by 12 bases, 9 bases remained unmatched. From germline, CDR1 is LGHNA and CDR2 YSLEER. The CDR3 has 14 amino acids. This CDR3 reads CASSQETSGTGQFF. In nucleotides, the CDR3 is TGCGCCAGCAGCCAGGAGACTAGCGGAACGGGGCAGTTCTTC.

This clone was detected once. The chain recombines TRBV7-6 with TRBJ2-7, with TRBD2 identical over 8 bases. Germline CDR1 and CDR2: SGHVS and FNYEAQ. V shed 5 bases and J 2 bases; nucleotides not matched to a gene: 11. The CDR3 loop spans 16 amino acids. The CDR3 loop reads CASSPTRTSFPYEQYF. The CDR3 DNA follows: TGTGCCAGCAGCCCGACCCGGACTAGCTTCCCCTACGAGCAGTACTTC.

The count of this clone is one. The rearrangement joins TRBV7-7 to TRBJ2-7; 9 nucleotides agree with TRBD1. The germline CDR1 and CDR2 sequences are SSHAT and FNYEAQ (reference sequence). This CDR3 spans 16 amino acids. CDR3 in DNA: TGTGCTAGCAGCTTCCCCGGGACAGGGACGCCTTACGAGCAGTACGTC. As protein: CASSFPGTGTPYEQYV.

This clone showed up just once. V gene TRBV27 combines with J gene TRBJ2-3; the match to TRBD1 covers 7 bases. Unmatched junction bases numbered 10, after V lost 5 bases and J lost 2 bases. In germline, CDR1 is MNHEY, CDR2 SMNVEV (reference sequence). CDR3 size: 16 residues. In DNA form, the CDR3 reads TGTGCCAGCAGTGCAAGGGACAGAGCTTACACAGATACGCAGTATTTT. Encoded protein: CASSARDRAYTDTQYF.

The rearrangement links TRBV5-1 to TRBJ2-4; D possibly corresponds to TRBD1 (5 bases). CDR1 is SGHRS, CDR2 YFSETQ, per germline. The CDR3 covers 14 residues. Trimming left V 6 bases short and J 0 bases short, with 10 bases between. CDR3 nucleotide sequence: TGCGCCAGCACCCAGGGTTTAGCCAAAAACATTCAGTACTTC. The encoded protein is CASTQGLAKNIQYF.